This T cell receptor beta chain stems from a study of T cells in Graves' hyperthyroidism and ophthalmopathy. CDR3 length equals 13 residues. The V end was cut by 7 bases, the J end by 4 bases, with 14 bases between. Per the germline V gene, CDR1 is SNHLY and CDR2 is FYNNEI. As regards this clonotype: The antigen remains unidentified.

Study conclusions and caveats: Median prediction lead before ophthalmopathy onset was 6.5 months with the model. Clonotypes that were expanded in thyroid above 0.001 mostly appeared in blood too.

Recently diagnosed hyperthyroidism of less than 2 months' duration affected patients aged 18 to 65. Fresh peripheral blood, 8 to 10 ml, was the source of the PBMCs. From RNA transcripts, TCR beta CDR3 regions were amplified. The primer set for the first-round RT-PCR of the TCR CDR3 was HTBI. A single record per CDR3 protein comes from TCRdb applying MiXCR to the multiplex PCR reads. Here the sample spans approximately 710,000 distinct CDR3 sequences, approximately 15% being singletons. V gene TRBV2 combines with J gene TRBJ2-7; the D gene is possibly TRBD1 (6 bases). The TCR comes from a man between 50 and 59 years old with Graves' hyperthyroidism. The sample taken for sequencing was blood. The CDR3 nucleotides are TGTGCCAGCAAAAAAGGACAGCAGTACGAGCAGTACTTC. It codes for CASKKGQQYEQYF.